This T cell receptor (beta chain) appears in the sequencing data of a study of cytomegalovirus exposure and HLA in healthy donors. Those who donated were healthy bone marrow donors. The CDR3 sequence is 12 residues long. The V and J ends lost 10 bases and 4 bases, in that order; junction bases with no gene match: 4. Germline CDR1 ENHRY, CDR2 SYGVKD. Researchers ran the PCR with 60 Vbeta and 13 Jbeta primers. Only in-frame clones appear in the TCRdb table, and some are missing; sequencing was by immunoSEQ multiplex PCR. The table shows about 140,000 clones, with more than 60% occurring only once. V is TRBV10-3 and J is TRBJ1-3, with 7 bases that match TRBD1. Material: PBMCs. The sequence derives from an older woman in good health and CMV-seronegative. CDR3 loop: CATRGAGNTIYF. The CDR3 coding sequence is TGTGCCACCAGGGGGGCCGGAAACACCATATATTTT.